One and the same sample provided the 3 T cell receptor beta chains below, sequenced in a study of post-analysis software for immune sequencing data. Whole-study results and caveats: Among 5 or 6 TRBV segments more frequent in patients than controls were TRBV5-6, TRBV5-1 and TRBV20-1.

TCR beta cDNA libraries had unique molecular identifiers. Each CDR3 protein gets one entry after TCRdb re-called the PCR reads with MiXCR. This table holds some 690,000 distinct CDR3 sequences, approximately 59% found once. The antigens for these receptors are not known. Sequenced material: blood. Source of these receptors: a girl aged 2 to 10 with multiple sclerosis.

The sample holds a few counts of this clonotype. The CDR3: CASSLRLAGFQETQYF. DNA for the CDR3: TGTGCCAGCAGCTTGCGACTAGCGGGGTTCCAAGAGACCCAGTACTTC. The chain joins TRBV7-2 to TRBJ2-5; 11 bases are shared with TRBD2. Trimming at V came to 3 bases and at J to 1 base, leaving 4 bases not matched to a gene. Per germline, CDR1 SGHTA and CDR2 FQGNSA. The CDR3 length is 16 residues.

The chain uses TRBV12-3 or TRBV12-4 and TRBJ2-3; D is unclear. V lost 1 base to trimming and J lost 7 bases, with 12 bases between them. There are 14 residues in the CDR3. CDR3 nucleotide sequence: TGTGCCAGCAGTTTAGGGGCAGGCGCTAATACGCAGTATTTT. This translates into CASSLGAGANTQYF.

This clonotype showed up just a few times. The chain employs TRBV20-1 and TRBJ2-2; 8 nucleotides align to TRBD2. Trimming took 3 bases from V and 0 from J; bases not matched to a gene: 0. CDR3 length equals 14 residues. Germline V gives CDR1 DFQATT, CDR2 SNEGSKA (reference sequence). The CDR3 reads CSARGLANTGELFF. The CDR3 bases are TGCAGTGCTAGGGGACTAGCGAACACCGGGGAGCTGTTTTTT.